This T cell receptor (beta chain) was identified during a study of CD8+CD57+ T cells in acquired aplastic anemia. Across the whole study: DNA from sorted CD4+ and CD8+ cells averaged around 3.5 ug.

All sequencing subjects had displayed CD8+CD57+ cell expansion on flow cytometry. Patients, without exception, had severe acquired aplastic anemia. No therapy was given to patients before blood sampling. TCR beta VDJ and CDR3 profiling used genomic DNA as template. From the reads, TCRdb called clonotypes with MiXCR, one entry per CDR3 protein. This table holds around 220,000 distinct CDR3 sequences, roughly 50% found once. Concerning this clonotype: No antigen is known for it. A single base separates this from a much larger clone, so it may be a read error.

Points from the study as a whole: Patients had approximately 29 CD8+ CDR3 sequences in common with controls (the shared set).

The CDR3 runs 14 residues. CDR1 is DFQATT and CDR2 is SNEGSKA in the germline V gene (reference sequence). This TCR was recovered from a human donor with aplastic anemia. The chain couples TRBV20-1 to TRBJ2-5, with D possibly called TRBD1 or TRBD2 (6 bases each). Sequenced input: sorted CD4+, CD8+, or CD8+CD57+ T cells (not recorded which) from PBMCs. As DNA, the CDR3 is TGCAGCCTCCGGGGGCCCGCCCGGCAAGAGACCCAGTACTTC. Amino acids: CSLRGPARQETQYF.